This T cell receptor beta chain emerged from a study of a mutant IDH1 vaccine in newly diagnosed glioma. There are a few counts of this clone. The antigen is not known. The CDR3 length is 16 residues. The ends were cut back, 0 bases at V and 2 bases at J, with 12 bases in the middle. CDR1 SGDLS and CDR2 YYNGEE come from the germline V gene. Time point defined: week 5, during vaccination. In every dose of vaccine, 300 ug of mutant IDH1 20-mer peptide was given alongside topical imiquimod. Assay used: immunoSEQ multiplex PCR; TCRdb lists only in-frame clones, some missing. The sample has around 40,000 clones, around 81% seen once.

The clonotype was recovered from a man between 50 and 59 years old with glioma. V is TRBV9 and J is TRBJ1-3; D is undetermined. Specimen: PBMCs, collected from a glioma patient whose treatment included an IDH1 peptide vaccine. The CDR3 DNA follows: TGTGCCAGCAGCGTAGCCCCAGCTGCTCCTGGAAACACCATATATTTT. Residues: CASSVAPAAPGNTIYF.